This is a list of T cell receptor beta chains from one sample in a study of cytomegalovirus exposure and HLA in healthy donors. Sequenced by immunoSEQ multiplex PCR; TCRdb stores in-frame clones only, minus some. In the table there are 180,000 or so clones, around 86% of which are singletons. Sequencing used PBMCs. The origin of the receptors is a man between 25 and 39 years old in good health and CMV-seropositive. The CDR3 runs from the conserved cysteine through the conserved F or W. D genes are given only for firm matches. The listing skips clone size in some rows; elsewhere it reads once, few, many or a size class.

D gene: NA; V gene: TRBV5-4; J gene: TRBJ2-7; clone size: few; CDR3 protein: CASSDTATHYEQYF; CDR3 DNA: TGTGCCAGCTCGGATACGGCTACCCACTACGAGCAGTACTTC
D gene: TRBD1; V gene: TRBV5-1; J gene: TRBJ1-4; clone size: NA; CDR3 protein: CASSLGTGGDEKLFF; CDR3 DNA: TGCGCCAGCAGCTTGGGGACAGGGGGGGACGAAAAACTGTTTTTT
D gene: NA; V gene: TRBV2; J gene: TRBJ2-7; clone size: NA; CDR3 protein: CASSERDASYEQYF; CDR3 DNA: TGTGCCAGCAGTGAACGGGATGCCTCCTACGAGCAGTACTTC
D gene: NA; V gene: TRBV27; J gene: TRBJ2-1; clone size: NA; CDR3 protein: CASTPGQSTNEQFF; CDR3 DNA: TGTGCCAGCACCCCGGGACAAAGCACCAATGAGCAGTTCTTC
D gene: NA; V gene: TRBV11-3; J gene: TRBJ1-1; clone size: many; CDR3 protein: CASSLGGANTEAFF; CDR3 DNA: TGTGCCAGCAGCTTAGGGGGCGCGAACACTGAAGCTTTCTTT
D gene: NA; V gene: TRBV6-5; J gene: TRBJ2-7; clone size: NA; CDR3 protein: CASSARLGPYEQYF; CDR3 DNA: TGTGCCAGCAGTGCTAGACTAGGCCCCTACGAGCAGTACTTC
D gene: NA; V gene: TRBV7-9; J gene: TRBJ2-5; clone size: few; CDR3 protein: CASSSQGPETQYF; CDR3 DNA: TGTGCCAGCAGCTCCCAGGGCCCAGAGACCCAGTACTTC
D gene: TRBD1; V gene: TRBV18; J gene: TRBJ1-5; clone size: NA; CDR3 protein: CASSAGGTSNQPQHF; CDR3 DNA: TGTGCCAGCTCTGCAGGGGGTACTAGCAATCAGCCCCAGCATTTT
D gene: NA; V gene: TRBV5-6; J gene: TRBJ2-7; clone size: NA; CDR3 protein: CASSQGGYEQYF; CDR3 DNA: TGTGCCAGCAGCCAGGGTGGGTACGAGCAGTACTTC
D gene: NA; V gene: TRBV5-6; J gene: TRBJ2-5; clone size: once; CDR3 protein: CASSLAAGRDETQYF; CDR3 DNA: TGTGCCAGCAGCTTGGCCGCAGGGCGAGACGAGACCCAGTACTTC
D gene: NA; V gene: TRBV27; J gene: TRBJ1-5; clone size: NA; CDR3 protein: CAVSRSRAPNQPQHF; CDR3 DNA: TGTGCCGTATCCCGATCCAGGGCCCCGAATCAGCCCCAGCATTTT
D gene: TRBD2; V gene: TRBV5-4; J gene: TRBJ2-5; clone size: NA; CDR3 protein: CASSLGSGGRAFLGQETQYF; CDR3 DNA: TGTGCCAGCAGCCTGGGATCGGGCGGGAGGGCCTTTTTAGGCCAAGAGACCCAGTACTTC
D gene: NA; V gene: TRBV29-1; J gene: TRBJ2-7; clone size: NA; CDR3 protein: CSVIRPPSYEQYF; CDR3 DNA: TGCAGCGTCATCCGCCCGCCGTCGTACGAGCAGTACTTC
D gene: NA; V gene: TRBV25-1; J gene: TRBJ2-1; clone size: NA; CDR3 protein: CASSESSSYNEQFF; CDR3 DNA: TGTGCCAGCAGTGAATCGAGCTCCTACAATGAGCAGTTCTTC
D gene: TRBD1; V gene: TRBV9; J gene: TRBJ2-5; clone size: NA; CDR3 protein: CASSRGGVETQYF; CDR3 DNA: TGTGCCAGCAGCCGAGGGGGCGTTGAGACCCAGTACTTC
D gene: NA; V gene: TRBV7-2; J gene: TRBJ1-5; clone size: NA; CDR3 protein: CASSLALTQPQHF; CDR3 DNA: TGTGCCAGCAGCTTAGCCCTAACGCAGCCCCAGCATTTT
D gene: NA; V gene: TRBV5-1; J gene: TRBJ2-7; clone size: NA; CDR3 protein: CASSPGLGEQYF; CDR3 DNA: TGCGCCAGCAGCCCCGGACTGGGGGAGCAGTACTTC
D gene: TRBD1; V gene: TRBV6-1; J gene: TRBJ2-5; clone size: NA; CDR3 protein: CASSEVPGQGPRETQYF; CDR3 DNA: TGTGCCAGCAGTGAAGTCCCGGGACAGGGACCGAGGGAGACCCAGTACTTC
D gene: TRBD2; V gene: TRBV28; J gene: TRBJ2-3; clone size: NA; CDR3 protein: CASSFGTSFTDTQYF; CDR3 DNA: TGTGCCAGCAGTTTTGGGACTAGCTTCACAGATACGCAGTATTTT
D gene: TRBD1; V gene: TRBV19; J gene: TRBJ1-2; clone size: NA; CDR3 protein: CASSRRQGFYGYTF; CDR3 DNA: TGTGCCAGTAGTAGAAGACAGGGGTTCTATGGCTACACCTTC
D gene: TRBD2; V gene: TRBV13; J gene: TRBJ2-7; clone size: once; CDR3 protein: CASRRLAGGRYEQYF; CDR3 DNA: TGTGCCAGCAGAAGACTAGCGGGAGGCCGCTACGAGCAGTACTTC
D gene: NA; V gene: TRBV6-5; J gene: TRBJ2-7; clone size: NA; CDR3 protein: CASSINSFYEQYF; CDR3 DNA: TGTGCCAGCAGTATCAACAGTTTCTACGAGCAGTACTTC
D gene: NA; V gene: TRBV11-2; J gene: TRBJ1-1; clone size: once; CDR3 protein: CASSLAYTEAFF; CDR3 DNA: TGTGCCAGCAGCTTAGCTTACACTGAAGCTTTCTTT
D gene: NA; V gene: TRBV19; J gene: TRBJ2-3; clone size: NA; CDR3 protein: CASSMDTFTDTQYF; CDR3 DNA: TGTGCCAGTAGTATGGACACCTTCACAGATACGCAGTATTTT
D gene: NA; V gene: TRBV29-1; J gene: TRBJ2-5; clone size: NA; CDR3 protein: CSVDGPSWGQETQYF; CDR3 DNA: TGCAGCGTTGACGGGCCTAGCTGGGGGCAAGAGACCCAGTACTTC
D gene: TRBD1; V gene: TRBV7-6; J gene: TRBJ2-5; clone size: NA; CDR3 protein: CASGLTGGSQETQYF; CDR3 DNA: TGTGCCAGCGGACTCACAGGGGGAAGTCAGGAGACCCAGTACTTC
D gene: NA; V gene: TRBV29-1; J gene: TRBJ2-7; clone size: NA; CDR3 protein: CSVWEGGFEQYF; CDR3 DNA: TGCAGCGTGTGGGAAGGGGGATTCGAGCAGTACTTC
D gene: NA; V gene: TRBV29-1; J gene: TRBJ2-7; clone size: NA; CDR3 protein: CSVGFRREQYF; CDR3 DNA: TGCAGCGTTGGGTTCCGCCGCGAGCAGTACTTC
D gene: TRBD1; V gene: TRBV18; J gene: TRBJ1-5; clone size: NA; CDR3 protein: CASSPGTGGVQPQHF; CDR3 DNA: TGTGCCAGCTCACCCGGGACAGGGGGCGTTCAGCCCCAGCATTTT
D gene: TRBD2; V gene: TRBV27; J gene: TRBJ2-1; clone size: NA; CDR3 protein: CASSSSGRAINEQFF; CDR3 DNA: TGTGCCAGCAGTTCTAGCGGGAGGGCCATTAATGAGCAGTTCTTC